This TCR beta chain was found in a study of cytotoxic CD8 clonotypes in ibrutinib-treated CLL. About the research overall: After a median of about 70 months, roughly 14 patients stayed remitted and around 12 progressed; responses had been partial in some 25 and complete in 2. Study-level points and caveats: Sustained-remission and progressing patients' sampling times differed.

The method was immunoSEQ multiplex PCR; TCRdb's version includes in-frame clones alone and lacks a portion of them. The sample has over 100,000 clones, around 85% seen once; the top ten hold around 2.1%. A remark on this clone: Its cognate antigen is unknown.

As input for TCR beta libraries, roughly 2.1 micrograms of genomic DNA came from cryopreserved PBMCs. This CDR3 is 15 amino acids long. V shed 0 bases, J shed 4 bases, and the junction held 5 bases outside the gene matches. Germline lookup yields CDR1 LNHDA and CDR2 SQIVND (reference sequence). Sample: PBMCs, taken after 24 months of ibrutinib treatment. This TCR came from a human donor with chronic lymphocytic leukemia. The chain is built from TRBV19 and TRBJ1-2; 7 bases fit TRBD1. In DNA, the CDR3 is TGTGCCAGTAGTATAGATGGGGACAGAGTCTATGGCTACACCTTC. Translation gives CASSIDGDRVYGYTF.